The 30 T cell receptor beta chains listed next were all sequenced from one sample in a study of T-cell reconstitution after alpha-beta-depleted transplantation in children (dated by TCRdb to 2016 to 2017). The library was built by means of PCR. For sequencing, an Illumina HiSeq 2500 was employed. TCR libraries were prepared with molecular barcoding, using unique molecular identifiers to normalize TCRbeta repertoire quantification. TCRdb trimmed the raw reads at Q25, called clones with MiXCR and kept productive beta chains. Every CDR3 protein is listed once, alongside the most common genes and DNA of its rows. The sample table records over 550,000 distinct CDR3 sequences; about 11% of these occur just once. Less than 5% of the sample is taken by the ten largest. The sequences come from PBMCs from the stem cell graft donor, collected from the stem cell graft. These receptors were obtained from a human donor who donated a stem cell graft to a child with acute myeloid leukemia.

This clonotype was detected only a few times. The rearrangement uses TRBV6-1 and TRBJ2-1; TRBD1 matches at 7 bases. The V gene's germline CDR1 is MNHNS and CDR2 SASEGT. Trimming cost V 5 bases and J 4 bases; bases outside gene matches: 8. CDR3 length equals 15 residues. CDR3 sequence: CASSPGQDYYNEQFF. CDR3 DNA sequence: TGTGCCAGCAGTCCCGGACAGGATTATTACAATGAGCAGTTCTTC.

This clonotype was observed at least ten times. J is TRBJ2-1 and V is TRBV27; 13 bases are a match to TRBD2. Per the germline V gene, CDR1 is MNHEY and CDR2 is SMNVEV (reference sequence). The length of the CDR3 is 19 residues. The junction had 10 bases not matched to a gene; V was cut back by 5 bases and J by 0 bases. The DNA for the CDR3 is TGTGCCAGCAGTCGGACTAGCGGGGGAGTCCTAAGCTCCTACAATGAGCAGTTCTTC. As protein: CASSRTSGGVLSSYNEQFF.

The chain uses TRBV6-2 or TRBV6-3 and TRBJ2-1, with TRBD1 matching over 7 bases. This CDR3 is built from 13 residues. Trimming cost V 9 bases and J 15 bases; bases outside gene matches: 17. Germline CDR1 is MNHEY and CDR2 is SVGEGT. CDR3 protein: CASQTGTASSPFF. For the CDR3, the DNA is TGTGCCAGTCAAACCGGGACAGCATCAAGTCCGTTCTTC.

The CDR3 loop reads CASSQEGSRRGANVLTF. In DNA form, the CDR3 reads TGTGCCAGCAGCCAAGAGGGCTCCCGTCGGGGGGCCAACGTCCTGACTTTC. The chain carries TRBV4-2 and TRBJ2-6; D not certain. Germline lookup yields CDR1 LGHNA and CDR2 YNFKEQ. V gave up 0 bases and J gave up 4 bases, with 13 bases separating them. This CDR3 is built from 17 residues.

Many counts were recorded for this clonotype. J is TRBJ2-1 and V is TRBV29-1; 9 nucleotides align to TRBD2. CDR3 length equals 14 residues. Per germline, CDR1 SQVTM and CDR2 ANQGSEA. With 6 bases clipped from V and 15 bases from J, the junction kept 18 bases outside the gene matches. This chain's CDR3 is CSVPTSQLAGERFF. For the CDR3, the DNA is TGCAGCGTCCCCACTTCCCAACTAGCGGGCGAACGGTTCTTC.

DNA of the CDR3: TGTGCCAGCAGTTACAATACTAGATGGAATACGCAGTATTTT. Its protein is CASSYNTRWNTQYF. The rearrangement links TRBV6-2 or TRBV6-3 to TRBJ2-3, with TRBD2 as a possible D gene (5 bases). Trimming left V 2 bases short and J 7 bases short, with 13 bases between. This CDR3 comprises 14 residues. Germline assignment: CDR1 MNHEY and CDR2 SVGEGT.

At least ten counts were recorded for this clonotype. The rearrangement uses TRBV5-1 and TRBJ2-7, with 7 bases matching TRBD1. Germline assignment: CDR1 SGHRS and CDR2 YFSETQ. The CDR3 extends over 14 amino acids. Trimming removed 1 base from V and 5 bases from J; junction bases left unmatched: 6. CDR3 loop: CASSLMRQGDEQYF. The DNA of the CDR3 is TGCGCCAGCAGCTTGATGAGACAGGGAGACGAGCAGTACTTC. The whole variable domain, filled in from reference TRBV5-1 and TRBJ2-7, reads KAGVTQTPRYLIKTRGQQVTLSCSPISGHRSVSWYQQTPGQGLQFLFEYFSETQRNKGNFPGRFSGRQFSNSRSEMNVSTLELGDSALYLCASSLMRQGDEQYFGPGTRLTVT.

This clonotype was counted a few times. The CDR3 coding sequence is TGTGCCAGCAGCTTAGGTCTTTGGGAGCAGTACTCCTACGAGCAGTACTTC. Translation: CASSLGLWEQYSYEQYF. This rearrangement joins TRBV11-2 to TRBJ2-7; maybe TRBD2 (5 bases). This CDR3 region has 17 residues. Germline CDR1 SGHAT, CDR2 FQNNGV. V was shortened by 1 base and J by 0 bases, with 16 bases between the two germline ends. Together with reference TRBV11-2 and TRBJ2-7, the CDR3 gives the full variable domain: EAGVAQSPRYKIIEKRQSVAFWCNPISGHATLYWYQQILGQGPKLLIQFQNNGVVDDSQLPKDRFSAERLKGVDSTLKIQPAKLEDSAVYLCASSLGLWEQYSYEQYFGPGTRLTVT.

The table lists this clonotype with many counts. The chain joins TRBV5-1 to TRBJ2-1; 7 nucleotides line up with TRBD2. The CDR3 is 16 residues long. Per germline, CDR1 SGHRS and CDR2 YFSETQ. V was clipped by 5 bases and J by 0 bases; unmatched bases: 8. CDR3 protein: CASRREVASSYNEQFF. The CDR3 DNA is TGCGCCAGCAGACGGGAGGTAGCGAGCTCCTACAATGAGCAGTTCTTC. The full variable domain, with the rest looked up from reference TRBV5-1 and TRBJ2-1, is KAGVTQTPRYLIKTRGQQVTLSCSPISGHRSVSWYQQTPGQGLQFLFEYFSETQRNKGNFPGRFSGRQFSNSRSEMNVSTLELGDSALYLCASRREVASSYNEQFFGPGTRLTVL.

The genes are TRBV29-1 and TRBJ1-4; D uncertain. There are 13 residues in the CDR3. The ends were cut back, 4 bases at V and 8 bases at J, with 14 bases in the middle. Germline values: CDR1 SQVTM, CDR2 ANQGSEA. The DNA of the CDR3 is TGCAGCGTTGGTTGGCCCCAAGGGGAAAAACTGTTTTTT. This translates into CSVGWPQGEKLFF.

The V gene is TRBV10-3, the J gene TRBJ2-3; D is uncertain. CDR3 length: 15 residues. V gave up 6 bases and J gave up 6 bases, with 19 bases separating them. Germline CDR1 and CDR2: ENHRY and SYGVKD. CDR3: CAISPQPRPLDTQYF. DNA for the CDR3: TGTGCCATCAGCCCCCAACCCCGGCCCCTGGATACGCAGTATTTT.

This clonotype showed up just a few times. The rearrangement uses TRBV2 and TRBJ2-1; no clear D gene. The length of the CDR3 is 14 residues. Deletions cut 7 bases from V and 3 bases from J, with 13 bases between. Per germline, CDR1 SNHLY and CDR2 FYNNEI. For the CDR3, the DNA is TGTGCCAGCACAGCCAGCCGAAACTACAATGAGCAGTTCTTC. Translating it yields CASTASRNYNEQFF. The whole variable domain, filled in from reference TRBV2 and TRBJ2-1, reads EPEVTQTPSHQVTQMGQEVILRCVPISNHLYFYWYRQILGQKVEFLVSFYNNEISEKSEIFDDQFSVERPDGSNFTLKIRSTKLEDSAMYFCASTASRNYNEQFFGPGTRLTVL.

This rearrangement joins TRBV9 to TRBJ2-7; 12 bases agree with TRBD1. The junction had 11 bases not matched to a gene; V was cut back by 4 bases and J by 6 bases. CDR1 and CDR2 from the germline V gene are SGDLS and YYNGEE. CDR3 length: 16 residues. The CDR3 bases are TGTGCCAGCAGCCCTCCCCCCGCGGGACAGGGGGCCGAGCAGTACTTC. This sequence encodes CASSPPPAGQGAEQYF. Combining the CDR3 with reference TRBV9 and TRBJ2-7 gives the whole variable domain DSGVTQTPKHLITATGQRVTLRCSPRSGDLSVYWYQQSLDQGLQFLIQYYNGEERAKGNILERFSAQQFPDLHSELNLSSLELGDSALYFCASSPPPAGQGAEQYFGPGTRLTVT.

This clonotype was detected a few times. V gene TRBV25-1 combines with J gene TRBJ1-4, with TRBD1 matching over 7 bases. The CDR3 sequence is 16 residues long. Per the germline V gene, CDR1 is MGHDK and CDR2 is SYGVNS. Losses at the gene ends were 6 bases for V and 3 bases for J; bases not matched to a gene: 10. CDR3 loop: CASRPGGGIANEKLFF. The CDR3, as DNA: TGTGCCAGCAGGCCAGGGGGGGGCATAGCTAATGAAAAACTGTTTTTT.

The CDR3 DNA is TGTGCCAGCAGGTTACAGGGGGCGGCTGGAAACACCATATATTTT. It codes for CASRLQGAAGNTIYF. The chain carries TRBV12-3 or TRBV12-4 and TRBJ1-3, with 9 bases fitting TRBD1. V lost 6 bases and J lost 2; bases outside the gene matches: 5. The CDR3 has 15 residues.

The chain combines TRBV5-1 with TRBJ2-3, with 12 bases that match TRBD2. J was trimmed by 3 bases and V by 4 bases; bases with no gene match: 3. This CDR3 spans 15 amino acids. Per the germline V gene, CDR1 is SGHRS and CDR2 is YFSETQ. As DNA, the CDR3 is TGCGCCAGCAGCGGACTAGCGGGAAAGACAGATACGCAGTATTTT. Amino acid sequence: CASSGLAGKTDTQYF.

This clonotype has ten or more counts. The genes are TRBV6-5 and TRBJ1-4; perhaps TRBD1 as D (6 bases). Germline lookup yields CDR1 MNHEY and CDR2 SVGAGI. The CDR3 is made up of 14 amino acids. V lost 4 bases and J lost 5, with 11 bases in between. CDR3 loop: CASSWGPPNEKLFF. The CDR3 nucleotides read TGTGCCAGCAGTTGGGGGCCGCCCAATGAAAAACTGTTTTTT.

The table lists this clonotype with many counts. The J gene is TRBJ2-1, the V gene TRBV12-3 or TRBV12-4; 9 nucleotides line up with TRBD2. V was clipped by 6 bases and J by 10 bases; unmatched bases: 13. The CDR3 is made up of 15 amino acids. The CDR3 loop reads CASRSPSGKLYEQFF. CDR3 sequence (DNA): TGTGCCAGCAGGTCGCCTAGCGGGAAACTCTACGAGCAGTTCTTC.

V is TRBV11-2 and J is TRBJ1-3; 12 bases align to TRBD1. Trimming removed 5 bases from V and 3 bases from J; junction bases left unmatched: 17. The CDR3 is 20 amino acids. Germline CDR1 is SGHAT and CDR2 is FQNNGV. In DNA, the CDR3 is TGTGCCAGCAGCCCAGCAGGGGGGACAGGGGGCCTCTGGGGTGGAAACACCATATATTTT. Protein: CASSPAGGTGGLWGGNTIYF.

This chain connects TRBV7-2 to TRBJ2-1; 10 nucleotides agree with TRBD2. This CDR3 spans 15 amino acids. V trimming: 2 bases; J trimming: 7 bases; junction bases outside the gene matches: 5. CDR1 and CDR2 (germline): SGHTA, FQGNSA. For the CDR3, the DNA is TGTGCCAGCAGCTTATTCGCTAGCGGGAGTAATGAGCAGTTCTTC. Encoded protein: CASSLFASGSNEQFF.

The chain combines TRBV11-2 with TRBJ1-6, with D possibly being TRBD1 (5 bases). Germline-derived CDR1 and CDR2 are SGHAT and FQNNGV. V gave up 1 base and J gave up 8 bases, with 9 bases separating them. The CDR3 length is 14 residues. Written as DNA, the CDR3 is TGTGCCAGCAGCTTAGTAGGGGATTATTCACCCCTCCACTTT. It translates to CASSLVGDYSPLHF.

The rearrangement joins TRBV27 to TRBJ2-7; D may be TRBD1 (6 bases). Looked up from germline, CDR1 is MNHEY and CDR2 is SMNVEV (reference sequence). V was clipped by 2 bases and J by 1 base, with 12 bases between them. This CDR3 has 15 residues. Here the CDR3 DNA reads TGTGCCAGCAGTTTAGAGGGGGTCGAGTCCTACGAGCAGTACTTC. As protein: CASSLEGVESYEQYF.

J is TRBJ2-1 and V is TRBV29-1, with 10 bases that match TRBD2. This CDR3 spans 14 amino acids. Germline assignment: CDR1 SQVTM and CDR2 ANQGSEA. Losses at the gene ends were 4 bases for V and 14 bases for J; bases not matched to a gene: 14. The CDR3 loop is CSVASSASGSTEFF. CDR3 DNA: TGCAGCGTTGCTAGCTCGGCTAGCGGGAGTACGGAGTTCTTC.

This clonotype has only a few counts. This chain links TRBV6-1 with TRBJ1-5; 7 bases are shared with TRBD1. Germline V gene sequence: CDR1 MNHNS, CDR2 SASEGT. With 6 bases clipped from V and 7 bases from J, the junction kept 12 bases outside the gene matches. The CDR3 covers 15 residues. Here the CDR3 reads CASSPGGTVSQPQHF. The DNA for the CDR3 is TGTGCCAGCAGCCCAGGGGGGACAGTTTCCCAGCCCCAGCATTTT.

This rearrangement joins TRBV5-6 to TRBJ2-3; TRBD1 matches 10 bases. This CDR3 has 15 amino acids. The germline CDR1 and CDR2 sequences are SGHDT and YYEEEE. V dropped 5 bases and J dropped 6; count of bases not matched to a gene: 9. CDR3 DNA sequence: TGTGCCAGCAGGATGACAGGGGGCTCTTCGGATACGCAGTATTTT. Translation gives CASRMTGGSSDTQYF.

This clonotype was observed once. The rearrangement joins TRBV28 to TRBJ1-2, with D unresolved. Germline V lookup: CDR1 MDHEN, CDR2 SYDVKM. This CDR3 region has 13 residues. V was cut by 9 bases and J by 4 bases, with 15 bases left in between. DNA for the CDR3: TGTGCCAGGGGCCCCGGGCTCGTCTATGGCTACACCTTC. This codes for CARGPGLVYGYTF.

The chain couples TRBV7-9 to TRBJ2-2; TRBD1 might be the D (6 bases). The V gene's germline CDR1 is SEHNR and CDR2 FQNEAQ (reference sequence). The CDR3 is made up of 16 amino acids. V lost 8 bases to trimming and J lost 4 bases, with 20 bases between them. CDR3 DNA: TGTGCCAGCGACAGGATGATTACAGTGGGCACCGGGGAGCTGTTTTTT. It yields the protein CASDRMITVGTGELFF. The full variable domain, its missing parts supplied by reference TRBV7-9 and TRBJ2-2, is DTGVSQNPRHKITKRGQNVTFRCDPISEHNRLYWYRQTLGQGPEFLTYFQNEAQLEKSRLLSDRFSAERPKGSFSTLEIQRTEQGDSAMYLCASDRMITVGTGELFFGEGSRLTVL.

This clonotype has more than one count but fewer than ten. This sequence joins TRBV7-9 and TRBJ1-1; D may be TRBD1 (5 bases). The CDR3 contains 16 residues. CDR1 is SEHNR and CDR2 is FQNEAQ in the germline V gene (reference sequence). V was clipped by 3 bases and J by 4 bases, with 18 bases between them. The CDR3 protein is CASSFLERGGGTEAFF. CDR3 sequence (DNA): TGTGCCAGCAGCTTCTTAGAAAGGGGCGGCGGCACTGAAGCTTTCTTT.

This clonotype was counted a few times. The rearrangement uses TRBV7-2 and TRBJ2-3, with D possibly called TRBD1 or TRBD2 (6 bases each). Germline V gene lookup returns CDR1 SGHTA and CDR2 FQGNSA. The CDR3 loop spans 17 amino acids. V lost 7 bases, J lost 0 bases, and 20 bases lay in between. For the CDR3, the DNA is TGTGCCAGCACCAAAAACGGAGGGGGGTCTAGCACAGATACGCAGTATTTT. It specifies CASTKNGGGSSTDTQYF.

This clonotype has a handful of counts. The genes are TRBV12-3 or TRBV12-4 and TRBJ2-7; D is uncertain. The length of the CDR3 is 13 residues. V was cut by 6 bases and J by 1 base, with 10 bases left in between. The CDR3 reads CASSQKQSYEQYF. In nucleotides, the CDR3 is TGTGCCAGCAGCCAGAAACAATCCTACGAGCAGTACTTC.